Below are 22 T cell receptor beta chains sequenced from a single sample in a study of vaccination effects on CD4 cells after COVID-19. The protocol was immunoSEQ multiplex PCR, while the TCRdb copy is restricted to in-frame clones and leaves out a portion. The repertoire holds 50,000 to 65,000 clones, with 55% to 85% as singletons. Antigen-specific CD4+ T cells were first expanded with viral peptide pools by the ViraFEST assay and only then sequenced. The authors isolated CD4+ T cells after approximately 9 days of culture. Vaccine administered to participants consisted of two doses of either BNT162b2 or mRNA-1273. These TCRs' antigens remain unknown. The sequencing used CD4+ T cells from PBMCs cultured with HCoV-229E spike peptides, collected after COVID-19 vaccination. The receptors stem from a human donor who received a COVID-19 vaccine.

CDR3 in DNA: TGCGCCAGCAGCCAAATCGACAGGGGTACAAGTGGCTACACCTTC. It is translated as CASSQIDRGTSGYTF. The genes are TRBV4-1 and TRBJ1-2; 8 bases are a match to TRBD1. V shed 2 bases and J 7 bases; nucleotides not matched to a gene: 9. CDR3 size: 15 residues. Germline assignment: CDR1 MGHRA and CDR2 YSYEKL.

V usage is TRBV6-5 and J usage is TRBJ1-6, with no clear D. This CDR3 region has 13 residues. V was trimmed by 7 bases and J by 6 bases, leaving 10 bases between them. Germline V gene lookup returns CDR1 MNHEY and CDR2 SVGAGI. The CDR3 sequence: CASKGGSNSPLHF. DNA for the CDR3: TGTGCCAGCAAAGGAGGGAGTAATTCACCCCTCCACTTT.

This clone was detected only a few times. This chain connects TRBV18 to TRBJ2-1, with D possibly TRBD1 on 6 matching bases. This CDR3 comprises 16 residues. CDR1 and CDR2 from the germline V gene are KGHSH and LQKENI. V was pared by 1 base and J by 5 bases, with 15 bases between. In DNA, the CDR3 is TGTGCCAGCTCACCACGGAGACAGGAGAAAAACAATGAGCAGTTCTTC. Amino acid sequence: CASSPRRQEKNNEQFF.

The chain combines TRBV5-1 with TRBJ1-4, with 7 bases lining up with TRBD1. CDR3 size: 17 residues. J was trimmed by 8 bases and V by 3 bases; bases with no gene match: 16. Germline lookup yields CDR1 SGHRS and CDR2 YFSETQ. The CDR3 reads CASSSHRRGRGEEKLFF. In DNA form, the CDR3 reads TGCGCCAGCAGCTCCCACAGGCGGGGCAGGGGGGAAGAAAAACTGTTTTTT.

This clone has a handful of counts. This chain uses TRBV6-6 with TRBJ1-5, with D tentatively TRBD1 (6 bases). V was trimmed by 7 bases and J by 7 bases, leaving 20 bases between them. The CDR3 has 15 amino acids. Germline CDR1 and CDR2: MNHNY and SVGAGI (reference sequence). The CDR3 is CASTQITGSFQPQHF. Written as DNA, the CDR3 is TGTGCCAGCACTCAAATCACAGGGTCCTTCCAGCCCCAGCATTTT.

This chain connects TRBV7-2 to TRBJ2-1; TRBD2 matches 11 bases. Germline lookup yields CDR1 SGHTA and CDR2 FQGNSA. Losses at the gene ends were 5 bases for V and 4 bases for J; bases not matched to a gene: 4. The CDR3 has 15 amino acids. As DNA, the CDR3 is TGTGCCAGCAGCCCTAGACTAGCGGGGTACAATGAGCAGTTCTTC. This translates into CASSPRLAGYNEQFF. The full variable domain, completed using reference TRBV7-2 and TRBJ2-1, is GAGVSQSPSNKVTEKGKDVELRCDPISGHTALYWYRQSLGQGLEFLIYFQGNSAPDKSGLPSDRFSAERTGGSVSTLTIQRTQQEDSAVYLCASSPRLAGYNEQFFGPGTRLTVL.

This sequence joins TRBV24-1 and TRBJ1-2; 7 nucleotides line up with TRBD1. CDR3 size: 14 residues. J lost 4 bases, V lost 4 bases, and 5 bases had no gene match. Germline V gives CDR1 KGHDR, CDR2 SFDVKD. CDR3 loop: CATSDPGQSYGYTF. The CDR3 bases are TGTGCCACCAGTGACCCGGGACAGTCCTATGGCTACACCTTC.

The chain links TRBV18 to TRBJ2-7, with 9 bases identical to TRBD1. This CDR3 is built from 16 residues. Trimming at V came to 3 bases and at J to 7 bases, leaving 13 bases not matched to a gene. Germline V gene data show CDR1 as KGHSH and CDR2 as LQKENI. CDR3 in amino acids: CASSPYETGGLREQYV. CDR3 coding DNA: TGTGCCAGCTCACCCTACGAAACAGGGGGCTTACGGGAGCAGTACGTC.

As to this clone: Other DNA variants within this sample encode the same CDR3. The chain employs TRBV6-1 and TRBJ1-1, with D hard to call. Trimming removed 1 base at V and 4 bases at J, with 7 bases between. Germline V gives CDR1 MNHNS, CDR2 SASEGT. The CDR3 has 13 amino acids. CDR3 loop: CASSEGRGTEAFF. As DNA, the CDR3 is TGTGCCAGCAGTGAAGGCCGGGGCACTGAAGCTTTCTTT.

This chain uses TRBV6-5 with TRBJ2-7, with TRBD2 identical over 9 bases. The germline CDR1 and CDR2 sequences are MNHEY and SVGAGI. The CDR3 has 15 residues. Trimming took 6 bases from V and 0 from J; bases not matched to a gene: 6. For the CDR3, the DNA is TGTGCCAGCAGACCTAGCGGGGAGAGCTCCTACGAGCAGTACGTC. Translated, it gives CASRPSGESSYEQYV.

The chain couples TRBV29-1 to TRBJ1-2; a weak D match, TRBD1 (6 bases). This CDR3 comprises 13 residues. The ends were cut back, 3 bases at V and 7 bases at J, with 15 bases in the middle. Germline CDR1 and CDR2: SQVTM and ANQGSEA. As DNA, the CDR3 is TGCAGCGTTGACCCCCCGGGGGCGGCTGGCTACACCTTC. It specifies CSVDPPGAAGYTF.

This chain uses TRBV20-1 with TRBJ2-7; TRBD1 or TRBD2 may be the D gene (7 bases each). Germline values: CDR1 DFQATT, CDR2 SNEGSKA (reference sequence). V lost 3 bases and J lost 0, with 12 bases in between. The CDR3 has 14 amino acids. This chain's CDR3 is CSASQGGDSYEQYV. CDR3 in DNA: TGCAGTGCTAGTCAGGGGGGGGACTCCTACGAGCAGTACGTC.

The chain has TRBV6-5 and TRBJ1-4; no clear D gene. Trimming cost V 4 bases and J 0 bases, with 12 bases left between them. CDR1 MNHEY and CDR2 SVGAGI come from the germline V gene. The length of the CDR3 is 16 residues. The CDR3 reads CASSSSRWATNEKLFF. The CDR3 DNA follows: TGTGCCAGCAGTTCATCTCGGTGGGCAACTAATGAAAAACTGTTTTTT.

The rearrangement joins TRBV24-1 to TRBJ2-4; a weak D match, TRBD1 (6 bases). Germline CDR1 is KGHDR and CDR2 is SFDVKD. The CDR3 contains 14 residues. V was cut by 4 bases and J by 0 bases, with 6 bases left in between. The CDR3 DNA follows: TGTGCCACCAGTGAAGGGGGAGCCAAAAACATTCAGTACTTC. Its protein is CATSEGGAKNIQYF.

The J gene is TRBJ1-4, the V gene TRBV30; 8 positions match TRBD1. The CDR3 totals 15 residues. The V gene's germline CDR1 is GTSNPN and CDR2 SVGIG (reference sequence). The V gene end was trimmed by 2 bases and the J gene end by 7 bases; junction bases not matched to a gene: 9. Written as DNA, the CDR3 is TGTGCCTGGAGTTTTGCGGCAGGGGGCGGTGAAAAACTGTTTTTT. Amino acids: CAWSFAAGGGEKLFF.

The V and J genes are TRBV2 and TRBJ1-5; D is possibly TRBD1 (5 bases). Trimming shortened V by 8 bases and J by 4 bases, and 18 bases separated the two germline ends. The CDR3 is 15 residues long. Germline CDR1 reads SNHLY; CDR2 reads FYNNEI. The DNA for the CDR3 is TGTGCCAGCTCCTGGGGGGGGAGCACAAATCAGCCCCAGCATTTT. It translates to CASSWGGSTNQPQHF.

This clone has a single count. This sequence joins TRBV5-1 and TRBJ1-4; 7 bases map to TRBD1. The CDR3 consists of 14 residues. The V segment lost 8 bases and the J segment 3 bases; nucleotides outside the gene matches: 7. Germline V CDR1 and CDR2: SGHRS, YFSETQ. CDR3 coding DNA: TGCGCCAGTAGGGAAGGGACAGCTAATGAAAAACTGTTTTTT. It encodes CASREGTANEKLFF.

CDR3 protein: CASSLDDQPQHF. The CDR3 nucleotides are TGTGCCAGCAGCTTGGATGATCAGCCCCAGCATTTT. The rearrangement uses TRBV7-2 and TRBJ1-5, with unresolved D. Germline CDR1 and CDR2: SGHTA and FQGNSA. The CDR3 loop spans 12 amino acids. V was shortened by 3 bases and J by 5 bases, with 5 bases between the two germline ends.

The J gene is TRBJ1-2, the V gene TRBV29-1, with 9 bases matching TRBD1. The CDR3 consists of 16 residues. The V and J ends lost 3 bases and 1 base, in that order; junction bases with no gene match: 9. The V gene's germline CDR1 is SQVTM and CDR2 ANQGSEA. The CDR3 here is CSVDRSGTGRNYGYTF. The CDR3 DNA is TGCAGCGTTGATCGGTCGGGGACAGGGCGTAACTATGGCTACACCTTC.

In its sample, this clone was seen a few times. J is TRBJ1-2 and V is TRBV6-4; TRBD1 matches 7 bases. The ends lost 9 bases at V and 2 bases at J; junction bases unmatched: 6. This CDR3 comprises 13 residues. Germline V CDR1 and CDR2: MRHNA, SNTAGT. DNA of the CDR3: TGTGCCAGTAGCACGACAGGGAACTATGGCTACACCTTC. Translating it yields CASSTTGNYGYTF.

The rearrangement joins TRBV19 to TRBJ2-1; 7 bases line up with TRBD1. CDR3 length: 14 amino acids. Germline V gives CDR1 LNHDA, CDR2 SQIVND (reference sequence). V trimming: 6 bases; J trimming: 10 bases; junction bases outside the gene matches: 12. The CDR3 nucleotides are TGTGCCAGTAGGAGGGGGCAAGTGATAGGCGAGCAGTTCTTC. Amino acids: CASRRGQVIGEQFF.

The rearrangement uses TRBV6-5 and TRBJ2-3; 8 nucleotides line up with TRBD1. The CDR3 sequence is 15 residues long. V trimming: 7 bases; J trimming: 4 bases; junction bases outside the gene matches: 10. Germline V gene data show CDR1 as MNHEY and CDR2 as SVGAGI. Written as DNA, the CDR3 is TGTGCCAGCACCATCCGGACAGGGCGGTCAGATACGCAGTATTTT. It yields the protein CASTIRTGRSDTQYF.